This T cell receptor (beta chain) originates from a study of T cell clones after liver transplantation. Overall study: Three of eight recipients were HCV-positive; others had non-autoimmune, non-viral indications.

The protocol was immunoSEQ multiplex PCR, while the TCRdb copy is restricted to in-frame clones and leaves out a portion. This table has about 68,000 clones, 85% to 95% appearing once. V lost 0 bases and J 10 bases, leaving 7 bases between the germline ends. This CDR3 is 11 amino acids long. Germline CDR1 DFQATT, CDR2 SNEGSKA (reference sequence). The TCR was taken from a human patient who received a liver transplant. Among the T cells, some may be from the graft donor. The chain couples TRBV20-1 to TRBJ2-1; D is unresolved. This sample comprised CD4+ T cells from blood, obtained around 25 months after liver transplant. The CDR3 coding sequence is TGCAGTGCTAGAGATCTGGTGGAGCAGTTCTTC. This codes for CSARDLVEQFF.